This T cell receptor beta chain is from a study of blood T cell repertoires in COVID-19. V trimming: 1 base; J trimming: 2 bases; junction bases outside the gene matches: 1. Germline V gives CDR1 SGHNT, CDR2 YYREEE (reference sequence). CDR3 length equals 15 residues. Using immunoSEQ multiplex PCR, the repertoire was profiled, and TCRdb retains in-frame clones only, with some absent. The sample holds roughly 200,000 clones; around nine tenths are singletons and the top ten take about 6.2%. Only one count was recorded for this clone. The TCR comes from a man in his fifties or sixties who had recovered from COVID-19. The sample taken for sequencing was peripheral blood. The V call is TRBV5-4, the J call TRBJ2-7; 12 positions agree with TRBD2. The CDR3 loop is CASSLRLAGAYEQYF. As DNA, the CDR3 is TGTGCCAGCAGCTTGAGACTAGCGGGGGCCTACGAGCAGTACTTC. The full variable domain, rest sourced from reference TRBV5-4 and TRBJ2-7, is ETGVTQSPTHLIKTRGQQVTLRCSSQSGHNTVSWYQQALGQGPQFIFQYYREEENGRGNFPPRFSGLQFPNYSSELNVNALELDDSALYLCASSLRLAGAYEQYFGPGTRLTVT.